Following are 11 T cell receptor beta chains from one sample sequenced in a study of response to subunit inactivated influenza vaccine (dated by TCRdb to the late 2010s). This specimen's time point label, per the study, means: approximately 40 days after influenza vaccine administration. Receptors were amplified or captured by RT-PCR. Sequencing took place on an Illumina HiSeq 2500. TCRdb reanalyzed the raw reads on its own, using fastp at Q25 for trimming and MiXCR for clone calling, and kept in-frame beta chains. When rows share a CDR3 protein, they turn into one entry using the most common DNA and genes. This sample is represented by roughly 570,000 distinct CDR3 sequences; over 10% of them were singletons. In total, the top ten clones hold about 12% of the sample. This specimen consisted of PBMCs from blood, obtained 40 to 50 days after vaccination. These receptor sequences come from a man aged 50-59 years who received an inactivated influenza vaccine. Donor details come from another sample of the same person, matched by shared clones.

This sequence joins TRBV6-2 or TRBV6-3 and TRBJ2-1, with 9 nucleotides matching TRBD2. CDR3 size: 16 residues. CDR1 and CDR2 (germline): MNHEY, SVGEGT. The ends lost 3 bases at V and 5 bases at J; junction bases unmatched: 8. The CDR3 region has the DNA TGTGCCAGCAGTTATTTAGCGGGAGAGCTTCACAATGAGCAGTTCTTC. Protein product: CASSYLAGELHNEQFF.

The J gene is TRBJ2-3, the V gene TRBV6-2 or TRBV6-3; D unclear. The CDR3 loop spans 12 amino acids. The germline V gene encodes CDR1 MNHEY and CDR2 SVGEGT. Deletions cut 9 bases from V and 4 bases from J, with 11 bases between. CDR3 protein: CASRTNADTQYF. In DNA, the CDR3 is TGTGCCAGTAGAACGAATGCAGATACGCAGTATTTT.

This clonotype was observed many times. The J gene is TRBJ2-1, the V gene TRBV28, with TRBD2 identical over 14 bases. Per the germline V gene, CDR1 is MDHEN and CDR2 is SYDVKM. V gave up 7 bases and J gave up 0 bases; unmatched junction bases: 5. This CDR3 region has 17 residues. The CDR3 nucleotides read TGTGCCAGCACCGGGACTAGCGGGAGAGTCTCCTACAATGAGCAGTTCTTC. It is translated as CASTGTSGRVSYNEQFF.

This clonotype was recorded at least ten times. V is TRBV25-1 and J is TRBJ2-7, with no clear D. CDR1 and CDR2 from the germline V gene are MGHDK and SYGVNS. V lost 4 bases, J lost 2 bases, and 12 bases lay in between. The CDR3 has 14 residues. For the CDR3, the DNA is TGTGCCAGCAGTGTAGAGGACGGAGCCTACGAGCAGTACTTC. As protein: CASSVEDGAYEQYF.

This clonotype has at least ten counts. The chain employs TRBV20-1 and TRBJ1-5; TRBD1 matches 7 bases. Germline V gene sequence: CDR1 DFQATT, CDR2 SNEGSKA (reference sequence). CDR3 length: 17 residues. V shed 3 bases and J 2 bases; nucleotides not matched to a gene: 13. CDR3: CSASRHKQGFGNQPQHF. In DNA form, the CDR3 reads TGCAGTGCTAGCAGACATAAACAGGGGTTTGGCAATCAGCCCCAGCATTTT.

The rearrangement uses TRBV20-1 and TRBJ1-6; no firm D call. Germline V gene data show CDR1 as DFQATT and CDR2 as SNEGSKA (reference sequence). Trimming left V 3 bases short and J 7 bases short, with 13 bases between. The CDR3 extends over 14 amino acids. CDR3 amino acids: CSARNLVPNSPLHF. DNA of the CDR3: TGCAGTGCTAGGAACCTAGTGCCGAATTCACCCCTCCACTTT.

Only a few counts were recorded for this clonotype. V usage is TRBV24-1 and J usage is TRBJ2-1, with 9 bases matching TRBD1. The CDR3 is 16 amino acids. Germline CDR1 reads KGHDR; CDR2 reads SFDVKD. Germline trimming cut 2 bases from V and 7 bases from J; bases unmatched to any gene: 8. CDR3 sequence: CATSDSLQGAGNEQFF. DNA of the CDR3: TGTGCCACCAGTGATTCCCTACAGGGGGCGGGTAATGAGCAGTTCTTC.

This clonotype was observed a handful of times. The rearrangement joins TRBV4-3 to TRBJ2-1; 7 nucleotides align to TRBD1. The V segment lost 1 base and the J segment 10 bases; nucleotides outside the gene matches: 4. The CDR3 sequence is 13 residues long. Per the germline V gene, CDR1 is LGHNA and CDR2 is YSLEER. The CDR3 sequence: CASSQADRAEQFF. The CDR3 DNA is TGCGCCAGCAGCCAAGCCGACAGGGCCGAGCAGTTCTTC.

The table lists this clonotype with many counts. The chain is built from TRBV28 and TRBJ2-1; D tentatively fits TRBD1 or TRBD2 (5 bases each). The V end was cut by 6 bases, the J end by 9 bases, with 12 bases between. CDR1 and CDR2 from the germline V gene are MDHEN and SYDVKM. The CDR3 consists of 12 residues. CDR3 nucleotides: TGTGCCAGCAGACGATCAGGGAGTGAGCAGTTCTTC. Its protein is CASRRSGSEQFF.

The chain carries TRBV4-1 and TRBJ2-7; D is possibly TRBD2 (6 bases). Germline V gene lookup returns CDR1 MGHRA and CDR2 YSYEKL. This CDR3 is built from 13 residues. V was clipped by 3 bases and J by 6 bases, with 12 bases between them. The CDR3 sequence is CASSQGEVGEQYF. The DNA for the CDR3 is TGCGCCAGCAGCCAGGGGGAGGTAGGCGAGCAGTACTTC.

The genes are TRBV6-2 or TRBV6-3 and TRBJ2-3; 7 nucleotides agree with TRBD2. Losses at the gene ends were 6 bases for V and 2 bases for J; bases not matched to a gene: 14. This CDR3 is built from 17 residues. Germline V lookup: CDR1 MNHEY, CDR2 SVGEGT. The CDR3 DNA is TGTGCCAGCAGCTCGACCCCCGCTAGCGGCAACACAGATACGCAGTATTTT. Translated, it gives CASSSTPASGNTDTQYF.